This T cell receptor (beta chain) is drawn from a study of OX40 agonist ivuxolimab in advanced cancers. The wider study: Participants, approximately 80% male, averaged approximately 65 years of age, ranging from about 23 to 90.

As for this clone: Its antigen is not identified.

Exclusion applied to patients with autoimmune disease history or systemic immunosuppression. The CDR3 contains 12 residues. Looked up from germline, CDR1 is MNHNY and CDR2 is SVGAGI (reference sequence). Trimming stripped 6 bases from V and 12 bases from J, with 17 bases between. This table comes from immunoSEQ multiplex PCR, and its TCRdb copy is limited to in-frame clones, with some not included. The table shows over 75,000 clones, with roughly 87% occurring only once. Study-level findings and limits: On average, CD8+ T cells showed a greater number of expanded clones than CD4+.

This specimen consisted of CD4+ or CD8+ T cells sorted from blood, obtained in a trial of the OX40 agonist ivuxolimab. The chain links TRBV6-6 to TRBJ1-1; D is ambiguous. This TCR came from an adult with an advanced solid tumor such as melanoma, head and neck, liver or kidney cancer. In DNA, the CDR3 is TGTGCCAGCAGCTCCCCGCGCCTACGATCTTTCTTT. Its translation is CASSSPRLRSFF.